The rows below give T cell receptor beta chains drawn from one sample of a study of technical replicates of blood from a handful of donors. TCRdb keeps only in-frame clones here, not all; method: immunoSEQ multiplex PCR. The data show fewer than 20,000 clones, approximately 83% seen once. The sequenced material came from PBMCs. All receptors derive from a human donor in good health. Some clones in this sample may be carry-over from other donors' samples. Each CDR3 is given with its conserved first and last residue. D genes are given only for firm matches. Not all rows give a size; the values are once, few, many and, for expanded clones, a class.

TRBV10-3	-	-	TRBJ2-2	TGTGCCATCAGGGAGGGGGGACAGAAAGTAGCCGGGGAGCTGTTTTTT	CAIREGGQKVAGELFF
TRBV18	-	-	TRBJ2-2	TGTGCCAGCTCACCGGGGAGTGACACCGGGGAGCTGTTTTTT	CASSPGSDTGELFF
TRBV7-3	TRBD2	once	TRBJ2-1	TGTGCCAGCAGCCCATCTAGCGGGAGTAATGAGCAGTTCTTC	CASSPSSGSNEQFF
TRBV30	-	-	TRBJ2-2	TGTGCCTGGAAACGGGGAAACACCGGGGAGCTGTTTTTT	CAWKRGNTGELFF
TRBV7-2	TRBD2	-	TRBJ2-1	TGTGCCAGCAGCTTAGTACTAGCGGGAGCTATTTCCTACAATGAGCAGTTCTTC	CASSLVLAGAISYNEQFF
TRBV5-6	-	-	TRBJ2-2	TGTGCCAGCAGCTTGGTTGCTGGCGGGACCGGGGAGCTGTTTTTT	CASSLVAGGTGELFF
TRBV27	TRBD1	-	TRBJ1-1	TGTGCCAGCAGTTTCAAAATGACAGGGACGGTGAACACTGAAGCTTTCTTT	CASSFKMTGTVNTEAFF
TRBV5-6	TRBD2	-	TRBJ2-7	TGTGCCAGCAGCCCCGGGACTAGTGAGCAGTACTTC	CASSPGTSEQYF
TRBV25-1	-	-	TRBJ1-4	TGTGCCAGCGGGGCATCTGCAACTAATGAAAAACTGTTTTTT	CASGASATNEKLFF
TRBV7-3	TRBD1	-	TRBJ1-3	TGTGCCAGCAGCCCAAGGAGCGGGACAGGACCCCTCGCTGGAAACACCATATATTTT	CASSPRSGTGPLAGNTIYF
TRBV7-9	TRBD2	-	TRBJ2-3	TGTGCCAGCAGCACCGGGACTAGCGGGAGGAATACGCAGTATTTT	CASSTGTSGRNTQYF
TRBV19	-	once	TRBJ1-2	TGTGCCAGTAGTACCGGTGGAGGGCCGGGGGGCTACACCTTC	CASSTGGGPGGYTF
TRBV11-2	TRBD2	-	TRBJ2-5	TGTGCCAGCAGCCGAAGGACTAGCGGTAACGGGGGCCAAGAGACCCAGTACTTC	CASSRRTSGNGGQETQYF
TRBV18	-	-	TRBJ2-7	TGTGCCAGCTCCGATGTCAGTAAACACGAGCAGTACTTC	CASSDVSKHEQYF
TRBV5-1	-	-	TRBJ2-1	TGCGCCAGCAGCTTGGTTTCGAGCTACAATGAGCAGTTCTTC	CASSLVSSYNEQFF
TRBV29-1	-	-	TRBJ2-1	TGCAGCGTCAAAGGACAGACCTACAATGAGCAGTTCTTC	CSVKGQTYNEQFF
TRBV6-4	TRBD2	-	TRBJ2-7	TGTGCCAGCAGTGAGAGTAGCGGGAGCCACGAGCAGTACTTC	CASSESSGSHEQYF
TRBV19	-	few	TRBJ2-5	TGTGCCAGTAGTATAATCGGGGGACAAGAGACCCAGTACTTC	CASSIIGGQETQYF
TRBV28	-	few	TRBJ1-1	TGTGCCAGCAGTGCGTGGGCAGAAGCGAACACTGAAGCTTTCTTT	CASSAWAEANTEAFF
TRBV6-1	TRBD1	once	TRBJ2-2	TGTGCCAGCAGCGAGACAGGGCACGGGGAGCTGTTTTTT	CASSETGHGELFF
TRBV9	-	-	TRBJ1-3	TGTGCCAGCAGCCTAGAGGGGGGAAACACCATATATTTT	CASSLEGGNTIYF
TRBV6-5	TRBD1	few	TRBJ2-7	TGTGCCAGCAGTTCAAGACAGGGGGCGAAGCCCTACGAGCAGTACTTC	CASSSRQGAKPYEQYF
TRBV6-5	-	-	TRBJ1-1	TGTGCCAGCAGTTACTCGAGGCAGGGTTACACTGAAGCTTTCTTT	CASSYSRQGYTEAFF
TRBV4-2	-	-	TRBJ2-2	TGTGCCAGCAGCCAAGCCACCAGGGGGGAAACGGCCGGGGAGCTGTTTTTT	CASSQATRGETAGELFF
TRBV10-3	TRBD2	-	TRBJ2-2	TGTGCCGTCAACGTGGCGGGAGAAAACACCGGGGAGCTGTTTTTT	CAVNVAGENTGELFF
TRBV19	TRBD2	once	TRBJ2-7	TGTGCCAGCAGACTAGCGGGCTCCTACGAGCAGTACTTC	CASRLAGSYEQYF
TRBV9	TRBD2	-	TRBJ2-1	TGTGCCAGCAGCCCCGGGGGGGATCCCAATGAGCAGTTCTTC	CASSPGGDPNEQFF
TRBV19	-	-	TRBJ2-3	TGTGCCAGTAGTGGGGGGTCGGGGGATACGCAGTATTTT	CASSGGSGDTQYF
TRBV7-6	TRBD2	-	TRBJ2-7	TGTGCCAGCAGCTCCCTGATAGCGGGAGGCGTGGGTTCGGGGGAGCAGTACTTC	CASSSLIAGGVGSGEQYF
TRBV9	TRBD2	-	TRBJ2-5	TGTGCCAGCAGCGTAGACAGCGGGATTTTAGAGACCCAGTACTTC	CASSVDSGILETQYF
TRBV10-3	TRBD2	-	TRBJ2-1	TGTGCCACCCGGCCCCATCTAGCGGGAGATGGATCCTACAATGAGCAGTTCTTC	CATRPHLAGDGSYNEQFF
TRBV5-1	TRBD1	-	TRBJ2-5	TGCGCCAGCAGCCCAGGGACAGGGCTGGAGACCCAGTACTTC	CASSPGTGLETQYF
TRBV6-5	TRBD1	-	TRBJ1-6	TGTGCCACTAGGACAGGGGAAATTTTTAGTTCACCCCTCCACTTT	CATRTGEIFSSPLHF
TRBV2	-	-	TRBJ2-1	TGTGCCAGCAGTGGCTTAGGAGACTTGTTTTACAATGAGCAGTTCTTC	CASSGLGDLFYNEQFF
TRBV18	TRBD2	-	TRBJ2-5	TGTGCCAGCTCACCCCTAGGGGCGGGAGAGGAGGAGACCCAGTACTTC	CASSPLGAGEEETQYF
TRBV11-3	-	-	TRBJ2-7	TGTGCCAGCAGCTCATACACACCCGAGCAGTACTTC	CASSSYTPEQYF
TRBV14	TRBD2	-	TRBJ2-1	TGTGCCAGCAGCCGGAGCGCCGGGACTAGCGGGAGCGGGGAGCAGTTCTTC	CASSRSAGTSGSGEQFF
TRBV5-1	-	once	TRBJ2-2	TGCGCCAGCAGCTTCCTAGAAAGCGAGTCGGGGGAGCTGTTTTTT	CASSFLESESGELFF
TRBV30	-	-	TRBJ1-4	TGTGCCTGGAGTGTAGGGGGGGCAGCGGGAAAACTGTTTTTT	CAWSVGGAAGKLFF
TRBV30	-	-	TRBJ1-2	TGTGCCTGGAGTGAGACAGCCTACTATGGCTACACCTTC	CAWSETAYYGYTF
TRBV30	TRBD2	-	TRBJ2-3	TGTGCCTGGAGTGTACGGGGGGTTCAAGATACGCAGTATTTT	CAWSVRGVQDTQYF
TRBV2	TRBD1	-	TRBJ1-1	TGTGCCAGCAGTGAAGCACAGGGGGCGGCTGAAGCTTTCTTT	CASSEAQGAAEAFF
TRBV5-4	TRBD2	few	TRBJ2-7	TGTGCCAGCAGCTACAGGACTAGCGGATACTACGAGCAGTACTTC	CASSYRTSGYYEQYF
TRBV4-2	-	-	TRBJ2-7	TGTGCCAGCAGCCAAGGGTCGGCGGGATCGAGCGAGCAGTACTTC	CASSQGSAGSSEQYF
TRBV2	-	-	TRBJ1-4	TGTGCCAGCAAAGGGACACCAACTAATGAAAAACTGTTTTTT	CASKGTPTNEKLFF
TRBV20-1	-	-	TRBJ1-5	TGCAGTGCTAGCAGGAATGCCCAGCATTTT	CSASRNAQHF
TRBV10-1	-	few	TRBJ1-2	TGCGCCAGCAGTCCGACAGCGGGGTATGGCTACACCTTC	CASSPTAGYGYTF
TRBV20-1	-	once	TRBJ1-5	TGCAGTGCTAGTATTGTGCAGCCCCAGCATTTT	CSASIVQPQHF
TRBV18	-	-	TRBJ2-5	TGTGCCAGCTCACCAAGGACCCTAGCTCAAGAGACCCAGTACTTC	CASSPRTLAQETQYF
TRBV2	TRBD1	-	TRBJ2-7	TGTGCCAGCAGTGCCGACAGGGGGGGCGCCTACGAGCAGTACTTC	CASSADRGGAYEQYF
TRBV5-1	TRBD2	-	TRBJ2-7	TGCGCCAGCAGCTGGGGACTAGCGGGAGACGAGCAGTACTTC	CASSWGLAGDEQYF
TRBV29-1	TRBD1	-	TRBJ2-1	TGCAGCGTTGACCCCGACAGGGCCAATGAGCAGTTCTTC	CSVDPDRANEQFF
TRBV4-2	-	once	TRBJ2-3	TGTGCCAGCAGCCAAGGAAATGTACAAAGCACAGATACGCAGTATTTT	CASSQGNVQSTDTQYF
TRBV11-2	-	few	TRBJ1-1	TGTGCCAGCAGCCATAAACTGACAGTGAGAGACACTGAAGCTTTCTTT	CASSHKLTVRDTEAFF
TRBV5-6	-	few	TRBJ1-1	TGTGCCAGCAGTAACTACAGGCCGCGGAGGAACACTGAAGCTTTCTTT	CASSNYRPRRNTEAFF